This TCR beta chain was captured by sequencing in a study of molecular identifiers for immune sequencing clone quantification. Whole-study findings and limits: Jurkat TCR RNA spiked in from one cell could reportedly be detected among about 1.1 million naive cells. Highly expanded clones may be undercounted when identical TCR molecules share barcodes.

As concerns this clonotype: Its antigen is unknown.

Germline values: CDR1 GTSNPN, CDR2 SVGIG (reference sequence). The V gene lost 5 bases and the J gene lost 1 base, with 15 bases spanning the gap. The length of the CDR3 is 14 residues. Naive CD8 T cells were picked out by sorting for CD8+CD4-CCR7+CD45RA+. Each CDR3 protein is one row after TCRdb ran MiXCR on the PCR reads. Of 250,000 to 400,000 distinct CDR3 sequences in the sample, around a fifth were seen once. The V gene is TRBV30, the J gene TRBJ2-7; possible D gene TRBD2, 5 bases. Sample: naive CD8+ T cells from blood, with Jurkat cell RNA spiked in. Described subset: FACS-sorted CD8+CD4-CCR7+CD45RA+ naive T cells. This TCR derives from a human donor in good health. Some libraries in this study had Jurkat cell RNA spiked in. The CDR3 bases are TGTGCCTGGTCCTTATACCCGGGGTCCTACGAGCAGTACTTC. This translates into CAWSLYPGSYEQYF.